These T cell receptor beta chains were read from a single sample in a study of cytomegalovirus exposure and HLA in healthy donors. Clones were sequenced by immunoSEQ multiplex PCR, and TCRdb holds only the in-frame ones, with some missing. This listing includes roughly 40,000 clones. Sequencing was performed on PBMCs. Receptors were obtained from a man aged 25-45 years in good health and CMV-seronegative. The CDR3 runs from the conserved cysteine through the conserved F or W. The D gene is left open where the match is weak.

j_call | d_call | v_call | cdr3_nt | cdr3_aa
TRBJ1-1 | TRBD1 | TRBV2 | TGTGCCAGCAGTGAATGGGTGGGCAGGGGGGAGGCTTTCTTT | CASSEWVGRGEAFF
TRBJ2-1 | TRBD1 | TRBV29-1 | TGCAGCTCAGGACAGGGAGAAAATGAGCAGTTCTTC | CSSGQGENEQFF
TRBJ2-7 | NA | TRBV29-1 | TGCAGCGTCGCGGGACAGAAGGGGTCCTACGAGCAGTACTTC | CSVAGQKGSYEQYF
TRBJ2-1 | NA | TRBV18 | TGTGCCAGCTCACCTCGGGTTTTATCGGGCAATGAGCAGTTCTTC | CASSPRVLSGNEQFF
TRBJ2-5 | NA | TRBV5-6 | TGTGCCAGCAGCTTGGGGGCGCGCAGCGGCGGCCAAGAGACCCAGTACTTC | CASSLGARSGGQETQYF
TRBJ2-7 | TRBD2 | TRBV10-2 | TGCGCCAGCAGTTGGAGGCTAGCGGGAGCTAGCGAGCAGTACTTC | CASSWRLAGASEQYF
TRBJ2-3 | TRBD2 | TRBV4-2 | TGTGCCAGCAGCCAAAGCTTAGCGGGAGTGGAAGATACGCAGTATTTT | CASSQSLAGVEDTQYF
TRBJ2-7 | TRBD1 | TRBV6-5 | TGTGCCAGCAGTCCCGCAGGGGGCCACTACGAGCAGTACTTC | CASSPAGGHYEQYF
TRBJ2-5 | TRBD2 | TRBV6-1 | TGTGCCAGCAGTGGTGAAACTAGCGATCGTCACCAAGAGACCCAGTACTTC | CASSGETSDRHQETQYF
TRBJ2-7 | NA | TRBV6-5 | TGTGCCAGCAGTTACGGCGGGGTGGGAGAGCAGTACTTC | CASSYGGVGEQYF
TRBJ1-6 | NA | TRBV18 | TGTGCCAGCTCACCCCGCGACAGGATGAGCAATTCACCCCTCCACTTT | CASSPRDRMSNSPLHF
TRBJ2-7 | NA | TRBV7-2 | TGTGCCAGCAGCCCCACCGGGACATCCGTAGGGACGTACTTC | CASSPTGTSVGTYF
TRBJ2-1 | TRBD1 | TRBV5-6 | TGTGCCAGCAGTAAGACAGGGACCGGTGAGCAGTTCTTC | CASSKTGTGEQFF
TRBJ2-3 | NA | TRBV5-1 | TGCGCCAGCAGCTTGGGAGGGAACACAGATACGCAGTATTTT | CASSLGGNTDTQYF
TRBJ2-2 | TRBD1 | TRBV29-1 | TGCAGCGCAAAAGGGACAGGGGACTCCACCGGGGAGCTGTTTTTT | CSAKGTGDSTGELFF
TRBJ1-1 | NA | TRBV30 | TGTGCCTGGAGTGTCCCCACGAGGGGGAGCACTGAAGCTTTCTTT | CAWSVPTRGSTEAFF
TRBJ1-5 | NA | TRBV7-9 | TGTGCCAGCAGCTTAGGGGGAGGTCAGCCCCAGCATTTT | CASSLGGGQPQHF
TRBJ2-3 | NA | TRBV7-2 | TGTGCCAGCACCCAGGAGCGGAGCACAGATACGCAGTATTTT | CASTQERSTDTQYF
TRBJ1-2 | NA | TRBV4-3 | TGCGCCAGCAGCCAAGAGGCGGGGACCTATGGCTACACCTTC | CASSQEAGTYGYTF
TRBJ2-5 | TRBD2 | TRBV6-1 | TGTGCCAGCAGTGGTGGGACTAGCGGGGAGAAGACCCAGTACTTC | CASSGGTSGEKTQYF
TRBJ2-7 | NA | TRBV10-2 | TGCGCCAGCAAGGTAGAGCGGTCATCGAGGGCCGAGCAGTACTTC | CASKVERSSRAEQYF
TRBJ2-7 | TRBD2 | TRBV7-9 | TGTGCCAGCAGGGGACTAGCGGGACCGGTTCAGGCCTACGAGCAGTACTTC | CASRGLAGPVQAYEQYF
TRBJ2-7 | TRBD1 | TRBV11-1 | TGTGCCAGCAGCCCGACCGAAGGGGGCGCGGCCTACGAGCAGTACTTC | CASSPTEGGAAYEQYF
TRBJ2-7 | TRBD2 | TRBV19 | TGTGCCACCCAAGAGCGGGAGTTCCACGAGCAGTACTTC | CATQEREFHEQYF
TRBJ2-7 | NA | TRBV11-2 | TGTGCCAGCAGCTTAATAGAGGGGGACTACCGGAACGAGCAGTACTTC | CASSLIEGDYRNEQYF
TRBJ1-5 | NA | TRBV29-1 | TGCAGCGTTGGGTCCGGGAATCAGCCCCAGCATTTT | CSVGSGNQPQHF
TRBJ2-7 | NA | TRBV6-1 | TGTGCCAGCAGTGAGTCTTACGGTCCCTACGAGCAGTACTTC | CASSESYGPYEQYF
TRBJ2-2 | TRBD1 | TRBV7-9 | TGTGCCAGCAGTTTCCGAACAGGGGCGGGCACCGGGGAGCTGTTTTTT | CASSFRTGAGTGELFF
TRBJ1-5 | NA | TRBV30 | TGTGCCTGGAGCGCCGGCGGAGCCCAGGGACAGCCCCAGCATTTT | CAWSAGGAQGQPQHF
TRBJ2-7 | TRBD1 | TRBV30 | TGTGCCTGGAAGTCCGACAGGGGGCGGTACGAGCAGTACTTC | CAWKSDRGRYEQYF
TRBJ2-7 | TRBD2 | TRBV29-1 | TGCAGCGTTGAACAGACTAGCGGGAGGCTTTCCTACGAGCAGTACTTC | CSVEQTSGRLSYEQYF
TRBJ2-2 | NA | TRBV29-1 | TGCAGCGCCAAGCAGGGTAACACCGGGGAGCTGTTTTTT | CSAKQGNTGELFF